This record concerns one T cell receptor (beta chain) sequence. Its antigen is not known. Method: immunoSEQ multiplex PCR; TCRdb's copy keeps in-frame clones and lacks some. Its clone listing holds some 150,000 clones. In germline, CDR1 is KGHDR, CDR2 SFDVKD. V lost 4 bases and J lost 6, with 9 bases in between. This CDR3 region has 13 residues. The source of the sample is a study of T cell responses to AZD1222 COVID-19 vaccine. General observations from the study: A reported finding is that nearly half of spike-specific TCRs target unmutated variant regions. Vaccination with two AZD1222 doses was followed by a rise in Spike-specific TCR breadth and depth.

The sequenced material came from peripheral blood. This receptor was obtained from an adult in good health. The chain employs TRBV24-1 and TRBJ2-1; TRBD2 is a possible D gene (5 bases). Here the CDR3 reads CATSDSAVNEQFF. The CDR3 DNA reads as TGTGCCACCAGTGACTCAGCGGTCAATGAGCAGTTCTTC.